Reported below is one TCR beta chain. Its antigen is not known. This record comes from a study of shared clonotypes between healthy human individuals. Study results and caveats: An effect of sequencing depth on clonotype sharing among donors was expected.

Naive CD8 populations comprised CD45RO-negative cells positively selected for CCR7, excluding terminally differentiated effector memory CD45RA+ cells. Germline assignment: CDR1 MNHEY and CDR2 SVGAGI. This CDR3 spans 15 amino acids. With 8 bases removed from V and 4 bases from J, the gap between germline ends came to 18 bases. A roughly 200 ng quantity of DNA, 30,000 to 35,000 T cell genomes, went into the sorted-subset replicate PCRs. Only in-frame clones appear in the TCRdb table, and some are missing; sequencing was by immunoSEQ multiplex PCR. Among millions of clones listed, more than 85% were seen once.

Sequencing was done on a sample of naive CD8+ T cells from PBMCs. The clonotype originates from a man aged 18 to 29 in good health. Some clones in this sample may be carry-over from other donors' samples. The chain combines TRBV6-5 with TRBJ1-3; D call uncertain. The CDR3 sequence is CASFPRPSSGNTIYF. CDR3 nucleotide sequence: TGTGCCAGCTTTCCTCGACCATCCTCAGGAAACACCATATATTTT.